The source of this T cell receptor (beta chain) is a study of regulatory dendritic cells for organ transplantation. Overall study results and limits: Memory CD8+ clonal expansion seemed more limited with regulatory than mature dendritic cells.

Deletions cut 5 bases from V and 5 bases from J, with 16 bases between. Germline values: CDR1 SGHTA, CDR2 FQGTGA. The CDR3 contains 14 residues. A remark on this clone: Its antigen is not known.

Measured with immunoSEQ multiplex PCR; TCRdb has only the in-frame clones, and not every one. Found here are approximately 10,000 clones, approximately 80% of them singletons; the top ten hold under 3%. Sorted subsets were CFSE-labeled and cultured four to six days with allogeneic dendritic cells. The source is a human donor in good health. Material: memory CD4+ T cells from blood cultured with dendritic cells. Subset here: CD45RO+ memory T cells. The gene calls are TRBV7-3 and TRBJ2-7; no clear D. For the CDR3, the DNA is TGTGCCAGCAGCCCCGGGCCAACCTTCGACGAGCAGTACTTC. Translation: CASSPGPTFDEQYF.